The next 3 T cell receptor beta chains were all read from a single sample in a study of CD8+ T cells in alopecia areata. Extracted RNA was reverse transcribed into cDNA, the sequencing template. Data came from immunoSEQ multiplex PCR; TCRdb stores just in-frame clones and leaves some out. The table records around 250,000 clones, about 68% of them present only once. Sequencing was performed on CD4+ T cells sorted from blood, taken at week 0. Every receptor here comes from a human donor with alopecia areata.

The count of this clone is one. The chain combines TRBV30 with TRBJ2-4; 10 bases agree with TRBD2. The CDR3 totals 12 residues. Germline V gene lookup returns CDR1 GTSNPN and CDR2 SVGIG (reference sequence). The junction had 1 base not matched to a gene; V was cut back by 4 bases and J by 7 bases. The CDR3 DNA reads TGTGCCTGGACTAGCGGGGGCAACATTCAGTACTTC. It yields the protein CAWTSGGNIQYF.

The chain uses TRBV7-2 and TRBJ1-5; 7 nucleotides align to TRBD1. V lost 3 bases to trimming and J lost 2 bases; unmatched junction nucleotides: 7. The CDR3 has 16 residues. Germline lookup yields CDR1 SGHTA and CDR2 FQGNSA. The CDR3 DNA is TGTGCCAGCAGCTTCGCCAGACAGGGCCGCAATCAGCCCCAGCATTTT. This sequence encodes CASSFARQGRNQPQHF.

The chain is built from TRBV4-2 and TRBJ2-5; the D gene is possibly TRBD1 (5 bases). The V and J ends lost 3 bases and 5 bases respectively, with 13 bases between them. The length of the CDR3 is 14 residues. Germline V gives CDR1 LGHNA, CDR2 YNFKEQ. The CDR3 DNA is TGTGCCAGCAGCCAGAGACAGTCATGGGAGACCCAGTACTTC. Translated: CASSQRQSWETQYF.